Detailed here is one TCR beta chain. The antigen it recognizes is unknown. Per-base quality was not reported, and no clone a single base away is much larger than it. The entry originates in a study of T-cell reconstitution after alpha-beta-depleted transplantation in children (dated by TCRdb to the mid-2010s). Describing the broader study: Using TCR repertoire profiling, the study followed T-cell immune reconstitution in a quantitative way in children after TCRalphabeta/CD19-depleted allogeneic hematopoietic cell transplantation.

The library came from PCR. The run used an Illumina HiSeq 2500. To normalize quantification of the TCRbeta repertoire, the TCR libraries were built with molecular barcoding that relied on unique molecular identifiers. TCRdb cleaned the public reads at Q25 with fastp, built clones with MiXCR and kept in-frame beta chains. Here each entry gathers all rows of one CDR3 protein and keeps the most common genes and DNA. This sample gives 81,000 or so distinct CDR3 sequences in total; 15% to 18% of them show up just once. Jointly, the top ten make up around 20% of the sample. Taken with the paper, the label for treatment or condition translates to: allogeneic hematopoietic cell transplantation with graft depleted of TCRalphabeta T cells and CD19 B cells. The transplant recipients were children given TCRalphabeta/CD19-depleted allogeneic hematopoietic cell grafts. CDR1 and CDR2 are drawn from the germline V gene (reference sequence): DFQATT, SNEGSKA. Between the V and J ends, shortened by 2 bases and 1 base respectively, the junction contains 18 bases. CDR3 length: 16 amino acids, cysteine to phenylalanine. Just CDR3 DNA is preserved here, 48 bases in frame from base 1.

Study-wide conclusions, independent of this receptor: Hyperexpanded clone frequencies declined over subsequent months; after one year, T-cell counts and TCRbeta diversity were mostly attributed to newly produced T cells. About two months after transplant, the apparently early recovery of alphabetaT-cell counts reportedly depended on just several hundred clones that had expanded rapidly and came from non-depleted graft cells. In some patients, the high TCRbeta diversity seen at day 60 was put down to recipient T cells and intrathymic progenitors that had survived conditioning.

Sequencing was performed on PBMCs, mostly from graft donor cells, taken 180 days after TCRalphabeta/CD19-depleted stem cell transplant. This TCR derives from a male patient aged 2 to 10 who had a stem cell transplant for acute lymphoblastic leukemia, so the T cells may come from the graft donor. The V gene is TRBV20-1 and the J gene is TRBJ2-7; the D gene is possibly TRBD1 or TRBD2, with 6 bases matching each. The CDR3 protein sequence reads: CSARHDSWGASYEQYF. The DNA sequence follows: TGCAGTGCTAGACACGATTCTTGGGGGGCTTCCTACGAGCAGTACTTC.